Shown below are 29 T cell receptor beta chains from a single sample sequenced in a study of radiotherapy plus CTLA-4 blockade in lung cancer. Some clones are missing from TCRdb's copy, which holds only in-frame ones; the method was immunoSEQ multiplex PCR. The sample holds 60,000 or so clones, just over 75% seen once. The source was peripheral blood, collected from a patient treated with radiotherapy plus ipilimumab. The receptors stem from a human donor with non-small cell lung cancer who had a partial response to radiotherapy plus ipilimumab.

The genes are TRBV21-1 and TRBJ1-1. TRBV21-1 is given as a pseudogene. This CDR3 contains 13 residues. The CDR3 DNA reads as TGTGCCCGGGCGGGGGGGAGGGACACTGAAGCTTTCTTT. Amino acid sequence: CARAGGRDTEAFF.

The chain has TRBV9 and TRBJ2-3; TRBD2 agrees at 8 bases. The CDR3 sequence is 14 residues long. J lost 5 bases, V lost 4 bases, and 6 bases had no gene match. Germline V gene sequence: CDR1 SGDLS, CDR2 YYNGEE. The CDR3 sequence is CASSSRTSRDTQYF. In DNA, the CDR3 is TGTGCCAGCAGCTCCAGGACTAGCCGAGATACGCAGTATTTT.

This sequence joins TRBV6-5 and TRBJ1-1; no definite D call. CDR3 length: 14 residues. Trimming pared 0 bases from V and 0 bases from J, leaving 5 bases between. Germline CDR1 MNHEY, CDR2 SVGAGI. The CDR3: CASSYSQVNTEAFF. The CDR3 DNA is TGTGCCAGCAGTTACTCCCAGGTGAACACTGAAGCTTTCTTT.

The chain is built from TRBV6-1 and TRBJ2-2; D gene uncertain. CDR3 size: 17 residues. Between the trimmed V and J ends, which lost 3 bases and 0 bases, there was a span of 14 bases. Per the germline V gene, CDR1 is MNHNS and CDR2 is SASEGT. This CDR3 reads CASSEWRVRANTGELFF. DNA of the CDR3: TGTGCCAGCAGTGAGTGGAGAGTCCGAGCGAACACCGGGGAGCTGTTTTTT.

J is TRBJ2-7 and V is TRBV9; 14 bases align to TRBD2. Germline V gives CDR1 SGDLS, CDR2 YYNGEE. The J segment lost 6 bases and the V segment lost 4 bases, leaving 3 bases of the junction unmatched. This CDR3 has 14 amino acids. Here the CDR3 reads CASSYGTSGGEQYF. The CDR3 region has the DNA TGTGCCAGCAGCTACGGGACTAGCGGGGGCGAGCAGTACTTC.

The chain has TRBV7-9 and TRBJ2-2; possible D gene TRBD1, 7 bases. Germline CDR1 reads SEHNR; CDR2 reads FQNEAQ (reference sequence). V was shortened by 3 bases and J by 4 bases, with 12 bases between the two germline ends. The CDR3 consists of 15 residues. The CDR3 spells CASSLRDSPTGELFF. The CDR3 DNA follows: TGTGCCAGCAGCTTGCGGGACAGTCCCACCGGGGAGCTGTTTTTT.

This chain joins TRBV18 and TRBJ1-1, with unresolved D. V was cut by 2 bases and J by 0 bases, with 7 bases left in between. The CDR3 length is 14 residues. Germline loops: CDR1 KGHSH, CDR2 LQKENI. The DNA of the CDR3 is TGTGCCAGCTCACCATCGGCGGTGAACACTGAAGCTTTCTTT. Translated, it gives CASSPSAVNTEAFF.

This chain links TRBV19 with TRBJ2-3; D unclear. Looked up from germline, CDR1 is LNHDA and CDR2 is SQIVND (reference sequence). The CDR3 sequence is 13 residues long. Trimming removed 4 bases from V and 4 bases from J, with 9 bases in between. CDR3 loop: CASSTARADTQYF. In DNA, the CDR3 is TGTGCCAGTAGTACCGCCCGGGCAGATACGCAGTATTTT.

The sample holds a few counts of this clone. CDR3 nucleotides: TGCGCCACCCCGGTCTACGAGGGGGAGAACACCGGGGAGCTGTTTTTT. Translated: CATPVYEGENTGELFF. This chain uses TRBV5-1 with TRBJ2-2; D is perhaps TRBD1 (6 bases). V lost 9 bases to trimming and J lost 1 base, with 19 bases between them. Germline CDR1 and CDR2: SGHRS and YFSETQ. The CDR3 contains 16 residues.

The chain carries TRBV21-1 and TRBJ2-7; the table's D call TRBD2 went unverified against the DNA. TRBV21-1 is assigned pseudogene status. The CDR3 is 17 residues long. The CDR3 DNA follows: TGTGCCAGCAGCAAAGGGGAGGGAATTATTAGCTCCTACGAGCAGTACTTC. As protein: CASSKGEGIISSYEQYF.

The chain links TRBV7-8 to TRBJ1-1; no clear D gene. Trimming took off 2 bases at V and 1 base at J, with 8 bases between the two ends. The CDR3 is 14 amino acids. Germline values: CDR1 SGHVS, CDR2 FQNEAQ. CDR3 nucleotide sequence: TGTGCCAGCAGCTTATTCTATAGGAACACTGAAGCTTTCTTT. It specifies CASSLFYRNTEAFF.

The chain employs TRBV6-6 and TRBJ2-1; D gene ambiguous. From germline, CDR1 is MNHNY and CDR2 SVGAGI (reference sequence). The CDR3 is made up of 14 amino acids. V was pared by 6 bases and J by 7 bases, with 16 bases between. CDR3 DNA sequence: TGTGCCAGCAGGGCCTACGGTGAGGCAAATGAGCAGTTCTTC. This translates into CASRAYGEANEQFF.

The chain is built from TRBV11-3 and TRBJ2-7; 7 bases line up with TRBD1. The CDR3 is 14 amino acids. Germline V gives CDR1 SGHNT, CDR2 YENEEA. V shed 3 bases, J shed 6 bases, and the junction held 8 bases outside the gene matches. The CDR3 sequence is CASSLGRGSGEQYF. As DNA, the CDR3 is TGTGCCAGCAGCTTGGGCAGGGGGTCCGGCGAGCAGTACTTC.

The J gene is TRBJ1-1, the V gene TRBV10-3, with TRBD1 as a possible D gene (5 bases). The CDR3 loop spans 15 amino acids. CDR1 and CDR2 (germline): ENHRY, SYGVKD. Trimming took 4 bases from V and 5 from J, leaving 17 bases between them. The CDR3 DNA reads TGTGCCATCAGTGGAGGAGGGCAGGGAGAGACTGAAGCTTTCTTT. Translated: CAISGGGQGETEAFF.

The rearrangement joins TRBV7-2 to TRBJ1-1; D is perhaps TRBD1 (5 bases). Trimming shortened V by 5 bases and J by 0 bases, and 7 bases separated the two germline ends. This CDR3 spans 13 amino acids. Germline V gene lookup returns CDR1 SGHTA and CDR2 FQGNSA. CDR3 sequence reads: CASSLTVNTEAFF. CDR3 in DNA: TGTGCCAGCAGCCTGACAGTGAACACTGAAGCTTTCTTT.

This chain connects TRBV19 to TRBJ2-2, with TRBD2 as a possible D gene (6 bases). Germline values: CDR1 LNHDA, CDR2 SQIVND (reference sequence). V shed 6 bases and J shed 5 bases, with 19 bases lying between them. The CDR3 length is 16 residues. CDR3 DNA: TGTGCCAGTAGCACACGGACTACTTTTTCTACCGGGGAGCTGTTTTTT. It encodes CASSTRTTFSTGELFF.

This clone was detected a few times. The chain recombines TRBV5-5 with TRBJ2-2; D perhaps matches TRBD1 (6 bases). Germline CDR1 is SGHKS and CDR2 is YYEKEE (reference sequence). V lost 3 bases and J lost 7, with 16 bases in between. The CDR3 contains 15 residues. CDR3 bases: TGTGCCAGCAGCTATACACAGGGTTTTGGCGGGGAGCTGTTTTTT. Its translation: CASSYTQGFGGELFF.

The J gene is TRBJ2-4, the V gene TRBV11-2, with 9 bases aligning to TRBD1. CDR3 length: 16 residues. Germline trimming cut 4 bases from V and 0 bases from J; bases unmatched to any gene: 4. CDR1 is SGHAT and CDR2 is FQNNGV in the germline V gene. This CDR3 is CASSSRDRVAKNIQYF. As DNA, the CDR3 is TGTGCCAGCAGCTCTCGGGACAGGGTAGCCAAAAACATTCAGTACTTC.

The CDR3 coding sequence is TGCGCCAGCAGCCAAGCACAGGGCACCCAGGAGACCCAGTACTTC. Amino acid sequence: CASSQAQGTQETQYF. The rearrangement uses TRBV4-3 and TRBJ2-5, with a possible D match to TRBD1 (6 bases). Per the germline V gene, CDR1 is LGHNA and CDR2 is YSLEER. Trimming stripped 1 base from V and 5 bases from J, with 14 bases between. The CDR3 consists of 15 residues.

This chain joins TRBV19 and TRBJ2-1, with D possibly matching TRBD2 (7 bases). Trimming removed 3 bases from V and 3 bases from J, with 12 bases in between. The CDR3 has 15 amino acids. The germline gives CDR1 LNHDA, CDR2 SQIVND (reference sequence). CDR3 sequence (DNA): TGTGCCAGTAGTATCGCGGGGGCGGTCTACAATGAGCAGTTCTTC. This encodes CASSIAGAVYNEQFF.

V usage is TRBV7-2 and J usage is TRBJ1-2; TRBD1 might be the D (5 bases). The CDR3 spans 15 residues. In germline, CDR1 is SGHTA, CDR2 FQGNSA. The V end was cut by 5 bases, the J end by 2 bases, with 15 bases between. The chain's CDR3 is CASSAQTVLNYGYTF. The CDR3, as DNA: TGTGCCAGCAGCGCGCAGACAGTATTAAACTATGGCTACACCTTC. Together with reference TRBV7-2 and TRBJ1-2, the CDR3 gives the full variable domain: GAGVSQSPSNKVTEKGKDVELRCDPISGHTALYWYRQSLGQGLEFLIYFQGNSAPDKSGLPSDRFSAERTGGSVSTLTIQRTQQEDSAVYLCASSAQTVLNYGYTFGSGTRLTVV.

The chain employs TRBV19 and TRBJ1-5; D perhaps matches TRBD1 (5 bases). Germline V CDR1 and CDR2: LNHDA, SQIVND (reference sequence). The CDR3 has 17 residues. V lost 3 bases and J lost 2, with 17 bases in between. The CDR3 coding sequence is TGTGCCAGTAGTATGAGTCCTCAGCGGGGCGGCAATCAGCCCCAGCATTTT. Amino acid sequence: CASSMSPQRGGNQPQHF.

This clone has only a few counts. In DNA, the CDR3 is TGTGCCAGCAGCGTAGCGGGAGGGAGCACAGATACGCAGTATTTT. Encoded protein: CASSVAGGSTDTQYF. The chain is built from TRBV9 and TRBJ2-3; 8 nucleotides line up with TRBD2. Per germline, CDR1 SGDLS and CDR2 YYNGEE. There are 15 residues in the CDR3. The V and J ends lost 0 bases and 0 bases, in that order; junction bases with no gene match: 0.

CDR3: CAILGQSNTEAFF. CDR3 bases: TGTGCCATACTGGGACAGAGTAACACTGAAGCTTTCTTT. This chain uses TRBV10-3 with TRBJ1-1; 7 bases map to TRBD1. The CDR3 consists of 13 residues. Germline V lookup: CDR1 ENHRY, CDR2 SYGVKD. V trimming: 9 bases; J trimming: 2 bases; junction bases outside the gene matches: 6.

DNA of the CDR3: TGTGCCAGCAGCCCTCGGACTAGCGGTTACACCGGGGAGCTGTTTTTT. It yields the protein CASSPRTSGYTGELFF. The chain recombines TRBV7-6 with TRBJ2-2; 10 nucleotides line up with TRBD2. The V gene end was trimmed by 5 bases and the J gene end by 3 bases; junction bases not matched to a gene: 6. The CDR3 has 16 residues. Germline assignment: CDR1 SGHVS and CDR2 FNYEAQ.

The rearrangement joins TRBV15 to TRBJ1-2, with a weak D call TRBD1 (5 bases). The V end was cut by 0 bases, the J end by 6 bases, with 14 bases between. Germline-derived CDR1 and CDR2 are LNHNV and YYDKDF (reference sequence). CDR3 length: 15 residues. CDR3 amino acids: CATSRDGGDLDGYTF. CDR3 nucleotide sequence: TGTGCCACCAGCAGAGACGGGGGGGATCTAGATGGCTACACCTTC.

This chain uses TRBV7-9 with TRBJ2-5; 8 bases align to TRBD1. The better agreement between TRBJ2-7 and the DNA end casts doubt on the J call. The CDR3 sequence is 15 residues long. Per germline, CDR1 SEHNR and CDR2 FQNEAQ (reference sequence). CDR3 sequence reads: CASSQAGTGKNEQYF. The DNA of the CDR3 is TGTGCCAGCAGCCAAGCCGGGACAGGAAAAAACGAGCAGTACTTC.

The chain is built from TRBV6-6 and TRBJ2-7; tentatively, D is TRBD1 (5 bases). CDR3 length: 14 residues. The V gene's germline CDR1 is MNHNY and CDR2 SVGAGI (reference sequence). The ends were cut back, 5 bases at V and 5 bases at J, with 16 bases in the middle. CDR3 bases: TGTGCCAGCAGTCATGGGCAGGGTTCCCACGAGCAGTACTTC. Protein: CASSHGQGSHEQYF.

This clone has only one observation. The chain has TRBV7-2 and TRBJ1-5; 7 positions agree with TRBD1. With 4 bases clipped from V and 3 bases from J, the junction kept 6 bases outside the gene matches. Per the germline V gene, CDR1 is SGHTA and CDR2 is FQGNSA. The CDR3 is made up of 15 amino acids. The CDR3 loop is CASSYYGTVNQPQHF. CDR3 coding DNA: TGTGCCAGCAGCTACTACGGGACAGTCAATCAGCCCCAGCATTTT.